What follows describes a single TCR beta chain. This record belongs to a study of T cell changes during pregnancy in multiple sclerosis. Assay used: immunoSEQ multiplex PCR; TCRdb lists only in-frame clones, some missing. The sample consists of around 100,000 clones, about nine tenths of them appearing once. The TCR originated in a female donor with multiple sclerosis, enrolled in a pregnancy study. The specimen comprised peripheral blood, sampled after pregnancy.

The CDR3 reads CASSVYSGSTSEQFF. CDR3 nucleotides: TGTGCCAGCAGCGTATATAGCGGGAGTACTAGTGAGCAGTTCTTC. The chain links TRBV9 to TRBJ2-1; TRBD2 aligns across 9 bases. Per the germline V gene, CDR1 is SGDLS and CDR2 is YYNGEE. Trimming removed 1 base from V and 9 bases from J; junction bases left unmatched: 8. CDR3 length: 15 amino acids.